This is a list of T cell receptor beta chains from one sample in a study of T cell changes during pregnancy in multiple sclerosis. Using immunoSEQ multiplex PCR, the repertoire was profiled, and TCRdb retains in-frame clones only, with some absent. This sample yields over 55,000 clones, of which 90% to 95% are seen a single time; less than 4% belongs to the top ten. Source: CD8+ T cells from peripheral blood mononuclear cells, taken in the third trimester of pregnancy. The receptors here all came from a female donor with multiple sclerosis, enrolled in a pregnancy study. Each CDR3 is given with its conserved first and last residue. Each record gives: V gene, clone size, CDR3 protein. Rows give clone size only sometimes, using once, few, many, or a class for an expanded clone.

V gene: TRBV28; clone size: -; CDR3 protein: CASRKDRSSGNTIYF
V gene: TRBV28; clone size: once; CDR3 protein: CASSGQSYEQYF
V gene: TRBV7-8; clone size: -; CDR3 protein: CASSLTGAGAYNEQFF
V gene: TRBV4-2; clone size: few; CDR3 protein: CASSQDSGSPYNEQFF
V gene: TRBV14; clone size: few; CDR3 protein: CASSPFTEAFF
V gene: TRBV28; clone size: -; CDR3 protein: CASSFPDRSISLTNTEAFF
V gene: TRBV29-1; clone size: once; CDR3 protein: CSVPGQGASGANVLTF
V gene: TRBV7-4; clone size: -; CDR3 protein: CASSHPGSSTGGANVLTF
V gene: TRBV6-6; clone size: -; CDR3 protein: CASSHKEGTEAFF
V gene: TRBV13; clone size: -; CDR3 protein: CASSMTDEQFF
V gene: TRBV6-1; clone size: -; CDR3 protein: CALGPGSPYNEQFF
V gene: TRBV27; clone size: -; CDR3 protein: CASSLGLAGARGYNEQFF
V gene: TRBV9; clone size: -; CDR3 protein: CASSLIPLAGKLEQFF
V gene: TRBV11-2; clone size: once; CDR3 protein: CASSLGAGTHEQYF
V gene: TRBV29-1; clone size: -; CDR3 protein: CSVEGQGDGYTF
V gene: TRBV6-5; clone size: -; CDR3 protein: CASSYTNTLHEKLFF
V gene: TRBV30; clone size: once; CDR3 protein: CAWSVTGSTEAFF
V gene: TRBV11-3; clone size: -; CDR3 protein: CASSPGTSGTGELFF
V gene: TRBV7-3; clone size: -; CDR3 protein: CASSPGTGGDRGYTF
V gene: TRBV18; clone size: -; CDR3 protein: CASSGSGTSYEQYF
V gene: TRBV2; clone size: -; CDR3 protein: CASRGTVTEAFF
V gene: TRBV28; clone size: -; CDR3 protein: CASRLQPGAGGYTF
V gene: TRBV7-9; clone size: -; CDR3 protein: CASSLAPGRAYEQYF
V gene: TRBV7-9; clone size: -; CDR3 protein: CASSLIGGAYQETQYF
V gene: TRBV4-1; clone size: -; CDR3 protein: CASSQVAGVNEAFF
V gene: TRBV11-2; clone size: once; CDR3 protein: CASSPQRRGGPTDTQYF
V gene: TRBV4-3; clone size: once; CDR3 protein: CASSQDPDYQRVSGELFF
V gene: TRBV4-1; clone size: once; CDR3 protein: CASSQVPREVTQYF
V gene: TRBV19; clone size: -; CDR3 protein: CASSAMNEQFF
V gene: TRBV4-1; clone size: -; CDR3 protein: CASSQDRLDTGELFF
V gene: TRBV5-1; clone size: -; CDR3 protein: CASSFGTAHYEQYF
V gene: TRBV5-4; clone size: -; CDR3 protein: CASSLDGATYEQYF
V gene: TRBV5-6; clone size: -; CDR3 protein: CASSSLGLAGGYNEQFF
V gene: TRBV7-9; clone size: -; CDR3 protein: CASSQGDIYGYTF
V gene: TRBV7-9; clone size: -; CDR3 protein: CASSDRDRALTDEQYF
V gene: TRBV29-1; clone size: once; CDR3 protein: CSVTGHRESRSAGELFF
V gene: TRBV2; clone size: -; CDR3 protein: CASSESGGQLYEQYF
V gene: TRBV10-3; clone size: once; CDR3 protein: CAISKRDNEYYEQYF
V gene: TRBV29-1; clone size: -; CDR3 protein: CSVVSGVTEAFF
V gene: TRBV5-1; clone size: -; CDR3 protein: CASSGAEENIQYF
V gene: TRBV7-7; clone size: -; CDR3 protein: CASSPYAQGASGNTIYF
V gene: TRBV4-1; clone size: -; CDR3 protein: CASSQGTGQAYEQYF
V gene: TRBV18; clone size: -; CDR3 protein: CASSPSRGLGTDTQYF
V gene: TRBV5-4; clone size: -; CDR3 protein: CASSLLGGVSEQYF
V gene: TRBV18; clone size: -; CDR3 protein: CASTTGGYNEQFF
V gene: TRBV19; clone size: -; CDR3 protein: CASRPGQGNTEAFF
V gene: TRBV5-1; clone size: -; CDR3 protein: CASGPGGEDYGYTF
V gene: TRBV6-5; clone size: -; CDR3 protein: CATRRGKETQYF
V gene: TRBV6-5; clone size: -; CDR3 protein: CASSYSYRPTDTQYF